This is a list of T cell receptor beta chains from one sample in a study of shared clonotypes between healthy human individuals. Data came from immunoSEQ multiplex PCR; TCRdb stores just in-frame clones and leaves some out. The sample consists of some 510,000 clones, about four fifths of them appearing once. The sample taken for sequencing was PBMCs. The receptor set was obtained from a woman aged 40-49 years in good health. Some clones in this sample may be carry-over from other donors' samples. Each CDR3 is given with its conserved first and last residue.

j_gene	v_gene	CDR3aa
TRBJ2-1	TRBV2	CAPEVSGYRYNEQFF
TRBJ2-1	TRBV15	CATSPTSAGGNEQFF
TRBJ1-6	TRBV11-2	CASSVEGFYSPLHF
TRBJ2-7	TRBV18	CASSSPGLAGGHEQYF
TRBJ1-2	TRBV29-1	CSVVQGGNYGYTF
TRBJ1-4	TRBV30	CAWSWNANEKLFF
TRBJ1-6	TRBV2	CASSGTDYSPLHF
TRBJ2-5	TRBV14	CASSPTSGIPWGTQYF
TRBJ1-5	TRBV28	CASSPAIGGNQPQHF
TRBJ1-4	TRBV30	CAWKWGSGEKLFF
TRBJ2-3	TRBV2	CASRTGYTDTQYF
TRBJ2-3	TRBV5-1	CASSYKTPGLAGWDTQYF
TRBJ2-1	TRBV10-1	CASSESGGYEQFF
TRBJ2-7	TRBV25-1	CASSGLTGVNEQYF
TRBJ1-3	TRBV20-1	CSAPTGNTIYF
TRBJ1-4	TRBV5-4	CASSGTRGQDEKLFF
TRBJ2-1	TRBV5-1	CASSSPTSDPYNEQFF
TRBJ2-5	TRBV30	CAWLRTAPGTQYF
TRBJ1-1	TRBV4-3	CASSQDNSAGLTGGTEAFF
TRBJ2-2	TRBV5-1	CASSLGRAAGELFF
TRBJ2-4	TRBV4-1	CASSRTRIDIQYF
TRBJ2-2	TRBV10-3	CATRTGRAGELFF
TRBJ2-3	TRBV11-2	CASSLRRAGGVTDTQYF
TRBJ2-3	TRBV18	CASSRSGPGGTDTQYF
TRBJ2-7	TRBV27	CASRLGRDRGSHEQYF
TRBJ1-6	TRBV6-6	CASSYSIGGSPLHF
TRBJ1-4	TRBV4-3	CASSQALGRTNEKLFF
TRBJ2-7	TRBV5-6	CASSSWGQGYEQYF
TRBJ2-1	TRBV18	CASSDLKRGYNEQFF
TRBJ2-1	TRBV29-1	CSVDLKGGDEQFF
TRBJ2-7	TRBV21-1	CASSTRQGPYEQYF
TRBJ2-7	TRBV5-1	CASSGTGLYEQYF
TRBJ2-7	TRBV28	CASRLQREERDYEQYF
TRBJ2-7	TRBV27	CASSTGTGAYEQYF
TRBJ1-4	TRBV19	CASSVKSGEKLFF
TRBJ1-2	TRBV9	CASSVAMGFGYTF
.	TRBV7-7	CASSLDRGYEQYF
TRBJ2-7	TRBV5-3	CARSLRWEGEARSYEQYF